These T cell receptor beta chains were read from a single sample in a study of siplizumab effects on memory and regulatory T cells. Measured with immunoSEQ multiplex PCR; TCRdb has only the in-frame clones, and not every one. The table lists 100,000 or so clones, around 93% of them singletons. The specimen sequenced was CD4+ T cells sorted from blood. These receptors originate from a human donor in good health. Each CDR3 is given without its conserved first and last residue. A D gene is named only where the DNA matches it firmly. The listing skips clone size in some rows; elsewhere it reads once, few, many or a size class.

TRBJ2-1,12,TRBV6-5,-,-,ASSSRGAEDEQF
TRBJ1-5,10,TRBV19,-,-,ASSLNNQPQH
TRBJ2-7,11,TRBV11-2,-,-,ASSFQTDTEQY
TRBJ1-1,11,TRBV5-1,-,-,ASSPQGNTEAF
TRBJ2-3,12,TRBV7-2,-,-,ASSPLARPDTQY
TRBJ2-3,13,TRBV6-5,TRBD2,once,ASSYGRGNTDTQY
TRBJ1-1,12,TRBV7-8,TRBD1,-,ASRWGTGTTEAF
TRBJ2-3,14,TRBV5-6,TRBD2,-,ASRTTERGSTDTQY
TRBJ1-1,14,TRBV19,TRBD1,-,ASSETTGAMNTEAF
TRBJ2-5,9,TRBV7-2,-,-,ASSLVETQY
TRBJ2-1,14,TRBV5-8,TRBD2,-,ASSHRLAGGLGEQF
TRBJ1-1,12,TRBV29-1,-,-,SVEDYRYYTEAF
TRBJ1-1,12,TRBV25-1,-,-,ASSPLSSVTEAF
TRBJ1-2,13,TRBV2,TRBD1,-,ASRDREVSGYGYT
TRBJ2-1,13,TRBV7-2,-,-,ASSLTRVSYNEQF
TRBJ1-4,14,TRBV6-5,-,-,ASSSTEMATNEKLF
TRBJ2-1,13,TRBV6-4,TRBD1,-,ASSQQGDSYNEQF
TRBJ2-4,15,TRBV6-1,TRBD2,-,ASSEAGTNLAKNIQY
TRBJ2-7,11,TRBV10-3,TRBD1,-,AISLTGFYEQY
TRBJ1-5,13,TRBV16,-,-,ASSQAGTGNQPQH
TRBJ2-7,15,TRBV10-3,-,-,AISESIMGPASYEQY
TRBJ1-4,13,TRBV7-7,TRBD1,-,ASSLARTGREKLF
TRBJ1-5,12,TRBV7-3,-,once,ASSRDGGDQPQH
TRBJ1-2,11,TRBV6-1,-,-,ASSEGLSLGYT
TRBJ1-1,14,TRBV19,-,-,ASTVGRLPSRTEAF
TRBJ1-1,13,TRBV11-2,-,-,ASRIGGLMNTEAF
TRBJ2-1,15,TRBV7-6,TRBD2,-,ASSLETSGSIGNEQF
TRBJ2-7,11,TRBV10-2,-,once,ASSDRTTGEQY
TRBJ1-2,13,TRBV14,-,-,ASSQNSVRHYGYT
TRBJ1-2,9,TRBV27,TRBD1,-,ASSQQGRYT
TRBJ2-1,12,TRBV6-5,TRBD1,-,ASKINRGYNEQF
TRBJ1-4,11,TRBV9,-,-,ASSSGGGEKLF
TRBJ2-1,14,TRBV5-6,TRBD1,-,ASSLARQGPYNEQF
TRBJ1-1,12,TRBV19,TRBD1,-,ASSIDRENTEAF
TRBJ2-5,12,TRBV5-4,TRBD1,-,ASNLQGQQETQY
TRBJ1-1,12,TRBV2,-,-,ASSVAWSDTEAF
TRBJ2-1,9,TRBV20-1,-,-,SAEGGDEQF
TRBJ2-7,12,TRBV6-5,TRBD2,-,ASTLGGSSYEQY
TRBJ2-7,10,TRBV4-1,-,-,ASRAGPYEQY
TRBJ1-2,13,TRBV10-3,-,-,AIRRDLLPNDGYT